Listed below are T cell receptor beta chains from one sample, sequenced in a study of blood T cell repertoires in COVID-19. Only in-frame clones appear in the TCRdb table, and some are missing; sequencing was by immunoSEQ multiplex PCR. The table has about 73,000 clones, approximately 84% seen once. What was sequenced was peripheral blood. Receptors were obtained from a human donor in a cohort sampled during active COVID-19. CDR3s include the opening cysteine and the closing phenylalanine or tryptophan. The order of the fields is V gene, clone size, J gene, D gene, CDR3 length, CDR3 protein, CDR3 DNA. The D gene is left open where the match is weak. Part of the rows lack a size; the others show once, few, many or a class for expanded clones.

>TRBV19|.|TRBJ2-7|.|13
CASKAGTSYEQYF
TGTGCCAGTAAGGCAGGAACCTCCTACGAGCAGTACTTC
>TRBV4-2|.|TRBJ2-7|.|15
CASSQDALGHYEQYF
TGTGCCAGCAGCCAAGATGCACTCGGACACTACGAGCAGTACTTC
>TRBV9|.|TRBJ1-6|.|14
CASSARVGNSPLHF
TGTGCCAGCAGCGCCAGGGTCGGGAATTCACCCCTCCACTTT
>TRBV6-6|.|TRBJ1-1|TRBD1|14
CASKRDRGNTEAFF
TGTGCCAGCAAAAGGGACAGGGGGAACACTGAAGCTTTCTTT
>TRBV29-1|once|TRBJ2-2|TRBD2|15
CSVEPGLAGTGELFF
TGCAGCGTTGAACCCGGACTAGCGGGCACCGGGGAGCTGTTTTTT
>TRBV4-2|.|TRBJ2-7|.|14
CASSGITQTYEQYF
TGTGCCAGCAGCGGAATTACACAGACCTACGAGCAGTACTTC
>TRBV3-1/TRBV3-2|.|TRBJ1-3|.|14
CASSPTVSGNTIYF
TGTGCCAGCAGCCCGACAGTCTCTGGAAACACCATATATTTT
>TRBV6-5|.|TRBJ1-5|.|14
CASRVQGRNQPQHF
TGTGCCAGCAGGGTCCAGGGTAGGAATCAGCCCCAGCATTTT
>TRBV5-4|few|TRBJ2-7|.|14
CASSLGQGVYEQYF
TGTGCCAGCAGCTTGGGGCAGGGTGTCTACGAGCAGTACTTC
>TRBV7-6|.|TRBJ1-5|.|17
CASSLGILGRVGQPQHF
TGTGCCAGCAGCTTAGGAATATTGGGCAGGGTGGGCCAGCCCCAGCATTTT
>TRBV5-1|.|TRBJ2-5|TRBD2|17
CASSLRGSGGAEETQYF
TGCGCCAGCAGCTTGAGGGGTAGCGGGGGGGCCGAGGAGACCCAGTACTTC